The 23 T cell receptor beta chains given below trace back to one sample, sequenced in a study of cytomegalovirus exposure and HLA in healthy donors. The PCR employed 60 Vbeta primers together with 13 Jbeta primers. TCRdb keeps only in-frame clones here, not all; method: immunoSEQ multiplex PCR. The table includes under 100,000 clones, 81% detected once. Material: PBMCs. Receptors originate from a woman between 65 and 79 years old in good health and CMV-seropositive.

The chain employs TRBV5-1 and TRBJ2-1; 9 nucleotides line up with TRBD2. V shed 0 bases, J shed 5 bases, and the junction held 6 bases outside the gene matches. This CDR3 is 16 amino acids long. Germline V lookup: CDR1 SGHRS, CDR2 YFSETQ. DNA of the CDR3: TGCGCCAGCAGCTTGGCGTCTAGCGGGACGAACAATGAGCAGTTCTTC. It codes for CASSLASSGTNNEQFF. The whole variable domain, filled in from reference TRBV5-1 and TRBJ2-1, reads KAGVTQTPRYLIKTRGQQVTLSCSPISGHRSVSWYQQTPGQGLQFLFEYFSETQRNKGNFPGRFSGRQFSNSRSEMNVSTLELGDSALYLCASSLASSGTNNEQFFGPGTRLTVL.

In its sample, this clone was seen a few times. The chain joins TRBV5-1 to TRBJ2-3; D might be TRBD2 (5 bases). The V end lost 4 bases, the J end lost 1 base, and 13 bases lay between the germline ends. CDR1 and CDR2 from the germline V gene are SGHRS and YFSETQ. The CDR3 loop spans 15 amino acids. CDR3 DNA: TGCGCCAGCAGCATCCGAGGGATGGGCACAGATACGCAGTATTTT. Residues: CASSIRGMGTDTQYF.

The chain combines TRBV6-6 with TRBJ2-7, with D perhaps matching TRBD1 (6 bases). Trimming removed 0 bases from V and 0 bases from J, with 12 bases in between. CDR3 size: 16 residues. Germline CDR1 reads MNHNY; CDR2 reads SVGAGI (reference sequence). Written as DNA, the CDR3 is TGTGCCAGCAGTTACTCTGCCGGACAGCCCTCCTACGAGCAGTACTTC. Its protein product is CASSYSAGQPSYEQYF.

This chain uses TRBV5-1 with TRBJ2-7, with 9 bases aligning to TRBD1. CDR1 SGHRS and CDR2 YFSETQ come from the germline V gene. The CDR3 runs 15 residues. Trimming at V came to 3 bases and at J to 3 bases, leaving 7 bases not matched to a gene. The CDR3 nucleotides read TGCGCCAGCAGCTCGCCTGGGACAGGGCTCTACGAGCAGTACTTC. The encoded protein is CASSSPGTGLYEQYF.

This rearrangement joins TRBV7-6 to TRBJ2-7, with 9 bases fitting TRBD1. With V trimmed by 5 bases and J by 6 bases, 11 bases remained unmatched. This CDR3 contains 15 residues. Germline CDR1 SGHVS, CDR2 FNYEAQ. The chain's CDR3 is CASSAIPGQGGEQYF. Written as DNA, the CDR3 is TGTGCCAGCAGCGCGATACCGGGACAGGGAGGCGAGCAGTACTTC. Supplemented by reference TRBV7-6 and TRBJ2-7, the full variable domain reads GAGVSQSPRYKVTKRGQDVALRCDPISGHVSLYWYRQALGQGPEFLTYFNYEAQQDKSGLPNDRFSAERPEGSISTLTIQRTEQRDSAMYRCASSAIPGQGGEQYFGPGTRLTVT.

This chain links TRBV18 with TRBJ1-5; 7 positions agree with TRBD1. Germline lookup yields CDR1 KGHSH and CDR2 LQKENI. Trimming at V came to 3 bases and at J to 3 bases, leaving 2 bases not matched to a gene. There are 14 residues in the CDR3. The CDR3 DNA is TGTGCCAGCTCACCTGGGACAGACAATCAGCCCCAGCATTTT. The encoded protein is CASSPGTDNQPQHF.

V and J are TRBV2 and TRBJ2-1, with D unresolved. The V end lost 0 bases, the J end lost 3 bases, and 9 bases lay between the germline ends. This CDR3 region has 15 residues. CDR1 and CDR2 from the germline V gene are SNHLY and FYNNEI. For the CDR3, the DNA is TGTGCCAGCAGTGAAGCTCAGCGCCTCTACAATGAGCAGTTCTTC. Translation: CASSEAQRLYNEQFF.

Of note for this clone: One end of the junction does not line up with germline, which may come from a read error. Other nucleotide sequences from this sample produce the same CDR3. This chain connects TRBV18 to TRBJ2-3, with TRBD2 matching over 10 bases. CDR3 size: 18 residues. Germline-derived CDR1 and CDR2 are KGHSH and LQKENI. Here the CDR3 reads CASSPLPGLAGVQDTQYF. CDR3 nucleotides: TGTGCCAGTTCACCCCTCCCGGGGCTAGCGGGAGTGCAAGATACGCAGTATTTT.

The chain couples TRBV11-2 to TRBJ2-1; 15 bases agree with TRBD2. CDR3 size: 15 residues. V lost 1 base to trimming and J lost 9 bases; unmatched junction nucleotides: 1. CDR1 is SGHAT, CDR2 FQNNGV, per germline. CDR3 coding DNA: TGTGCCAGCAGCTTAGCGGGACTAGCGGGAGGTGAGCAGTTCTTC. Translating it yields CASSLAGLAGGEQFF. Full variable domain (outside the CDR3, taken from reference TRBV11-2 and TRBJ2-1): EAGVAQSPRYKIIEKRQSVAFWCNPISGHATLYWYQQILGQGPKLLIQFQNNGVVDDSQLPKDRFSAERLKGVDSTLKIQPAKLEDSAVYLCASSLAGLAGGEQFFGPGTRLTVL.

The rearrangement links TRBV7-9 to TRBJ2-7; a possible D gene is TRBD2 (6 bases). The V end was cut by 5 bases, the J end by 5 bases, with 25 bases between. This CDR3 contains 17 residues. In germline, CDR1 is SEHNR, CDR2 FQNEAQ (reference sequence). The CDR3 reads CASSHSGGRKGRDEQYF. CDR3 DNA sequence: TGTGCCAGCAGCCATTCTGGAGGGAGAAAGGGAAGGGACGAGCAGTACTTC. The full variable domain, with the rest looked up from reference TRBV7-9 and TRBJ2-7, is DTGVSQNPRHKITKRGQNVTFRCDPISEHNRLYWYRQTLGQGPEFLTYFQNEAQLEKSRLLSDRFSAERPKGSFSTLEIQRTEQGDSAMYLCASSHSGGRKGRDEQYFGPGTRLTVT.

The V call is TRBV19, the J call TRBJ2-3, with 9 bases fitting TRBD1. V dropped 6 bases and J dropped 4; count of bases not matched to a gene: 8. The CDR3 runs to 15 residues. CDR1 is LNHDA, CDR2 SQIVND, per germline (reference sequence). CDR3: CASRQGTGTSDTQYF. CDR3 DNA sequence: TGTGCCAGTAGACAAGGGACAGGGACCTCAGATACGCAGTATTTT. The full variable domain, completed using reference TRBV19 and TRBJ2-3, is DGGITQSPKYLFRKEGQNVTLSCEQNLNHDAMYWYRQDPGQGLRLIYYSQIVNDFQKGDIAEGYSVSREKKESFPLTVTSAQKNPTAFYLCASRQGTGTSDTQYFGPGTRLTVL.

The chain uses TRBV30 and TRBJ1-6; 9 bases align to TRBD1. This CDR3 contains 13 residues. V shed 6 bases and J 9 bases; nucleotides not matched to a gene: 6. Germline V gene sequence: CDR1 GTSNPN, CDR2 SVGIG (reference sequence). The CDR3 sequence is CACPGTGPSPLHF. CDR3 nucleotide sequence: TGTGCCTGCCCCGGGACAGGGCCTTCACCCCTCCACTTT.

V usage is TRBV28 and J usage is TRBJ2-5, with 11 bases that match TRBD1. Germline lookup yields CDR1 MDHEN and CDR2 SYDVKM. Trimming cost V 5 bases and J 11 bases; bases outside gene matches: 7. CDR3 length: 13 residues. This chain's CDR3 is CASSPAGQGEQYF. In DNA form, the CDR3 reads TGTGCCAGCAGTCCGGCGGGACAGGGGGAGCAGTACTTC.

The chain carries TRBV4-2 and TRBJ2-5, with 13 bases fitting TRBD2. The CDR3 consists of 18 residues. CDR1 is LGHNA, CDR2 YNFKEQ, per germline. Trimming cost V 2 bases and J 0 bases; bases outside gene matches: 6. The CDR3 DNA reads TGTGCCAGCAGCCAAAGGACTAGCGGGAGTGTGTACCAAGAGACCCAGTACTTC. This codes for CASSQRTSGSVYQETQYF.

The chain couples TRBV30 to TRBJ2-2, with TRBD2 identical over 9 bases. Germline CDR1 is GTSNPN and CDR2 is SVGIG (reference sequence). V gave up 1 base and J gave up 4 bases; unmatched junction bases: 7. The CDR3 extends over 16 amino acids. CDR3 protein: CAWSDLAGEVTGELFF. The CDR3 nucleotides are TGTGCCTGGAGTGACTTAGCGGGAGAGGTCACCGGGGAGCTGTTTTTT.

The V call is TRBV9, the J call TRBJ2-1; 10 positions match TRBD2. V lost 1 base and J lost 7; bases outside the gene matches: 5. The germline gives CDR1 SGDLS, CDR2 YYNGEE. The CDR3 consists of 15 residues. In DNA form, the CDR3 reads TGTGCCAGCAGCGTACCGGGTAGCGGGAGGAATGAGCAGTTCTTC. This sequence encodes CASSVPGSGRNEQFF.

The chain uses TRBV30 and TRBJ2-2; TRBD1 matches 10 bases. CDR3 size: 15 residues. The V segment lost 2 bases and the J segment 5 bases; nucleotides outside the gene matches: 5. Germline V gene lookup returns CDR1 GTSNPN and CDR2 SVGIG (reference sequence). The CDR3 DNA reads TGTGCCTGGAGTATAACGGGACAGGGGACCGGGGAGCTGTTTTTT. The encoded protein is CAWSITGQGTGELFF.

The rearrangement uses TRBV25-1 and TRBJ1-6, with 7 nucleotides matching TRBD1. Trimming at V came to 1 base and at J to 6 bases, leaving 6 bases not matched to a gene. The CDR3 extends over 16 amino acids. CDR1 and CDR2 (germline): MGHDK, SYGVNS. CDR3 region: CASSEFFRGINSPLHF. CDR3 DNA: TGTGCCAGCAGTGAATTCTTCAGGGGGATTAATTCACCCCTCCACTTT.

The V gene is TRBV7-3, the J gene TRBJ1-2; 7 bases agree with TRBD1. The CDR3 has 15 residues. The germline V gene has CDR1 SGHTA and CDR2 FQGTGA. V lost 2 bases to trimming and J lost 1 base; unmatched junction nucleotides: 4. The CDR3 bases are TGTGCCAGCAGCTTACAGGGACAGCTTAACTATGGCTACACCTTC. Encoded protein: CASSLQGQLNYGYTF.

This clone appeared once. A junction end diverges from the germline sequence, so it may reflect a read error. This chain uses TRBV7-9 with TRBJ2-7, with 10 nucleotides matching TRBD1. Germline V gene lookup returns CDR1 SEHNR and CDR2 FQNEAQ (reference sequence). CDR3 length equals 15 residues. The CDR3 DNA sequence: TGTTCCAGCAGCACCAGGGGGACAGGGGTTGACGAGCAGTACTTC. It is translated as CSSSTRGTGVDEQYF. Full variable domain (remainder filled in from reference TRBV7-9 and TRBJ2-7): DTGVSQNPRHKITKRGQNVTFRCDPISEHNRLYWYRQTLGQGPEFLTYFQNEAQLEKSRLLSDRFSAERPKGSFSTLEIQRTEQGDSAMYLCSSSTRGTGVDEQYFGPGTRLTVT.

The chain uses TRBV10-3 and TRBJ1-2; D is perhaps TRBD1 (6 bases). V was shortened by 4 bases and J by 4 bases, with 16 bases between the two germline ends. Germline lookup yields CDR1 ENHRY and CDR2 SYGVKD. The CDR3 is 15 amino acids. The CDR3 coding sequence is TGTGCCATCAGTGCCTTGGGGGCGACGAGCTATGGCTACACCTTC. It encodes CAISALGATSYGYTF.

This clone was picked up a small number of times. V is TRBV19 and J is TRBJ1-6, with TRBD1 matching 8 bases. Looked up from germline, CDR1 is LNHDA and CDR2 is SQIVND (reference sequence). The CDR3 is 15 amino acids. J gave up 7 bases and V 5 bases, and 7 bases lay outside the gene matches. CDR3 loop: CASSSTAGGNSPLHF. Here the CDR3 DNA reads TGTGCCAGTAGTTCAACAGCAGGGGGCAATTCACCCCTCCACTTT.

This clone was counted a single time. The chain recombines TRBV5-1 with TRBJ1-1; 8 bases agree with TRBD1. The CDR3 is 15 residues long. Trimming took 0 bases from V and 1 from J; bases not matched to a gene: 2. The germline V gene encodes CDR1 SGHRS and CDR2 YFSETQ. CDR3 loop: CASSLEGTGNTEAFF. The CDR3 DNA sequence: TGCGCCAGCAGCTTGGAAGGGACAGGGAACACTGAAGCTTTCTTT.